The 15 T cell receptor beta chains below were found in one sample sequenced in a study of neoadjuvant anti-PD-1 for oral cavity cancer. Using immunoSEQ multiplex PCR, the repertoire was profiled, and TCRdb retains in-frame clones only, with some absent. The sample has about 14,000 clones, 65% seen once. This specimen consisted of PBMCs, obtained before nivolumab (anti-PD-1) treatment. The receptors were sampled from a person aged 40 to 85 with oral cavity squamous cell carcinoma.

J is TRBJ1-1 and V is TRBV6-5, with D unresolved. The germline V gene has CDR1 MNHEY and CDR2 SVGAGI. V was cut by 2 bases and J by 1 base, with 8 bases left in between. The CDR3 covers 14 residues. The CDR3 loop is CASSYQLKNTEAFF. CDR3 bases: TGTGCCAGCAGTTACCAGCTAAAGAACACTGAAGCTTTCTTT.

The CDR3 DNA is TGTGCCAGCAGTGTGACTAGCGGGAGATTTGCAGATACGCAGTATTTT. Protein sequence: CASSVTSGRFADTQYF. The chain is built from TRBV6-4 and TRBJ2-3, with TRBD2 matching 12 bases. The CDR3 is 16 amino acids. Trimming cost V 4 bases and J 4 bases; bases outside gene matches: 6. Germline loops: CDR1 MRHNA, CDR2 SNTAGT.

This clone occurred a few times. The chain has TRBV9 and TRBJ2-2; possibly TRBD1 or TRBD2 for D (5 bases each). The CDR3 consists of 15 residues. V lost 1 base and J lost 3, with 10 bases in between. In germline, CDR1 is SGDLS, CDR2 YYNGEE. CDR3 sequence: CASSVQGRDTGELFF. DNA of the CDR3: TGTGCCAGCAGCGTACAGGGACGGGACACCGGGGAGCTGTTTTTT.

V usage is TRBV29-1 and J usage is TRBJ2-7; 7 bases align to TRBD1. From germline, CDR1 is SQVTM and CDR2 ANQGSEA. The CDR3 totals 16 residues. Unmatched junction bases numbered 20, after V lost 7 bases and J lost 5 bases. CDR3 region: CSAWGQTGRPYHEQYF. In DNA form, the CDR3 reads TGCAGCGCCTGGGGTCAGACAGGGCGCCCATATCACGAGCAGTACTTC.

In its sample, this clone was seen a few times. The rearrangement links TRBV19 to TRBJ1-2; 7 bases fit TRBD1. This CDR3 is built from 14 residues. Germline values: CDR1 LNHDA, CDR2 SQIVND (reference sequence). Trimming removed 2 bases from V and 1 base from J; junction bases left unmatched: 1. In nucleotides, the CDR3 is TGTGCCAGTAGTATAAGGGACAGTAACTATGGCTACACCTTC. It yields the protein CASSIRDSNYGYTF.

CDR3 region: CASSPWGQGYEQYF. DNA of the CDR3: TGTGCCAGCAGCCCCTGGGGACAGGGCTACGAGCAGTACTTC. V is TRBV9 and J is TRBJ2-7; 9 positions match TRBD1. Germline trimming cut 4 bases from V and 3 bases from J; bases unmatched to any gene: 5. The CDR3 covers 14 residues. Germline V lookup: CDR1 SGDLS, CDR2 YYNGEE.

This sequence joins TRBV11-3 and TRBJ2-5; 8 bases map to TRBD2. Germline-derived CDR1 and CDR2 are SGHNT and YENEEA. Trimming removed 2 bases from V and 3 bases from J; junction bases left unmatched: 8. This CDR3 region has 16 residues. CDR3 sequence: CASSLFSGGSEETQYF. CDR3 coding DNA: TGTGCCAGCAGCTTATTTTCGGGGGGGTCTGAAGAGACCCAGTACTTC.

This chain links TRBV12-5 with TRBJ1-2; D gene uncertain. Trimming removed 2 bases from V and 0 bases from J, with 16 bases in between. The CDR3 contains 17 residues. CDR1 is LGHNT, CDR2 FRNRAP, per germline. The CDR3 DNA follows: TGTGCTAGTGGTTTGATTCCCCCCCTGACCGCTAACTATGGCTACACCTTC. It is translated as CASGLIPPLTANYGYTF.

This chain connects TRBV10-3 to TRBJ1-1; 8 positions agree with TRBD1. This CDR3 has 12 amino acids. CDR1 and CDR2 (germline): ENHRY, SYGVKD. Trimming took 9 bases from V and 12 from J; bases not matched to a gene: 12. The CDR3 protein is CAIGETGAMSFF. Here the CDR3 DNA reads TGTGCCATTGGAGAGACAGGGGCGATGTCTTTCTTT.

This chain connects TRBV2 to TRBJ1-1, with D tentatively TRBD1 (5 bases). The V gene lost 7 bases and the J gene lost 8 bases, with 20 bases spanning the gap. This CDR3 spans 14 amino acids. Germline lookup yields CDR1 SNHLY and CDR2 FYNNEI. The CDR3 DNA is TGTGCCAGCACTAGGCGAGGGTCCAGGGCCGAAGCTTTCTTT. It translates to CASTRRGSRAEAFF.

The chain joins TRBV5-6 to TRBJ2-6; the D is unclear. CDR1 and CDR2 (germline): SGHDT, YYEEEE. Trimming cost V 1 base and J 1 base, with 6 bases left between them. The CDR3 runs 15 residues. CDR3 in DNA: TGTGCCAGCAGCTTGATGGGTTCTGGGGCCAACGTCCTGACTTTC. Amino acids: CASSLMGSGANVLTF.

V gene TRBV4-1 combines with J gene TRBJ2-7; tentatively, D is TRBD1 (6 bases). V lost 1 base and J lost 3, with 13 bases in between. Germline loops: CDR1 MGHRA, CDR2 YSYEKL. The CDR3 loop spans 15 amino acids. This CDR3 reads CASSQVGQRFYEQYF. The CDR3 DNA reads TGCGCCAGCAGCCAAGTCGGACAGAGATTCTACGAGCAGTACTTC.

The genes are TRBV15 and TRBJ2-6, with 10 bases aligning to TRBD2. V lost 0 bases to trimming and J lost 0 bases; unmatched junction nucleotides: 17. CDR1 LNHNV and CDR2 YYDKDF come from the germline V gene (reference sequence). The CDR3 extends over 23 amino acids. This CDR3 reads CATSRDYPLAGVHPLSGANVLTF. The CDR3, as DNA: TGTGCCACCAGCAGAGATTATCCCCTAGCGGGAGTTCACCCCCTCTCTGGGGCCAACGTCCTGACTTTC.

The CDR3 DNA reads as TGTGCCAGCAGTACCATAGGGGACACTGAAGCTTTCTTT. It specifies CASSTIGDTEAFF. V gene TRBV6-5 combines with J gene TRBJ1-1; tentative D call: TRBD1 (5 bases). V dropped 5 bases and J dropped 3 bases, with 10 bases sitting between them. Germline V gene sequence: CDR1 MNHEY, CDR2 SVGAGI. The CDR3 totals 13 residues.

This clone was recorded only once. The J gene is TRBJ2-3, the V gene TRBV2, with D perhaps TRBD1 (6 bases). The CDR3 is 14 amino acids. The germline V gene encodes CDR1 SNHLY and CDR2 FYNNEI. V lost 6 bases to trimming and J lost 6 bases, with 16 bases between them. CDR3 nucleotides: TGTGCCAGCAGCAGGACAGAGAGTATTGATACGCAGTATTTT. It is translated as CASSRTESIDTQYF.